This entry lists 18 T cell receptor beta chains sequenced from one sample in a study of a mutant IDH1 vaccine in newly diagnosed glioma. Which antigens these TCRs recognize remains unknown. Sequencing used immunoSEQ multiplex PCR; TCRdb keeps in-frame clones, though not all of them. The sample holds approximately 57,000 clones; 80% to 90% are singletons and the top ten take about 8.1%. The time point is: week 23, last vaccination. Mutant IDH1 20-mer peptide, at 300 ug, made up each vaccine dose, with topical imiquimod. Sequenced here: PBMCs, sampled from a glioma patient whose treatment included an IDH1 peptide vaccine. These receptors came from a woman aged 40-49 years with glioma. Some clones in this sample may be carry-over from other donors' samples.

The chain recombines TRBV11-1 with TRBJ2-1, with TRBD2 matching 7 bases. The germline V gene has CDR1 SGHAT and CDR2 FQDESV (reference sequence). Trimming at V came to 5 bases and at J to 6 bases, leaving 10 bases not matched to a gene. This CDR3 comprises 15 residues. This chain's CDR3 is CASSPHGSGGNEQFF. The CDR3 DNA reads TGTGCCAGCAGCCCCCACGGTTCGGGGGGCAATGAGCAGTTCTTC. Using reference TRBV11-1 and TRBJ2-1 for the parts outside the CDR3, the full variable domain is EAEVAQSPRYKITEKSQAVAFWCDPISGHATLYWYRQILGQGPELLVQFQDESVVDDSQLPKDRFSAERLKGVDSTLKIQPAELGDSAMYLCASSPHGSGGNEQFFGPGTRLTVL.

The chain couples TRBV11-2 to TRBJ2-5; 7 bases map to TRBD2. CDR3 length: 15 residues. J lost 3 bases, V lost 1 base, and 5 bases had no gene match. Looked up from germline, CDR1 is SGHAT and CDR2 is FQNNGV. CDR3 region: CASSLAGGREETQYF. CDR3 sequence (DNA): TGTGCCAGCAGCTTAGCGGGGGGTAGGGAAGAGACCCAGTACTTC.

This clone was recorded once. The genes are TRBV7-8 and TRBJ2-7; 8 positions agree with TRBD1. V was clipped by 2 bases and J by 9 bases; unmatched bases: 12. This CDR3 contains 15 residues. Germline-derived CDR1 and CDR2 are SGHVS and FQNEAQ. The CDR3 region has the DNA TGTGCCAGCAGCTTACCCGGGACAGGTTTTTTCGGGCAGTACTTC. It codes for CASSLPGTGFFGQYF.

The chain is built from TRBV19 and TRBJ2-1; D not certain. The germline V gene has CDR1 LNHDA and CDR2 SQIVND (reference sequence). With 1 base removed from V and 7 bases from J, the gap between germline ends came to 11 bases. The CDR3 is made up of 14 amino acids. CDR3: CASSIASPKNEQFF. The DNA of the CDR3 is TGTGCCAGTAGTATAGCCTCCCCTAAGAATGAGCAGTTCTTC.

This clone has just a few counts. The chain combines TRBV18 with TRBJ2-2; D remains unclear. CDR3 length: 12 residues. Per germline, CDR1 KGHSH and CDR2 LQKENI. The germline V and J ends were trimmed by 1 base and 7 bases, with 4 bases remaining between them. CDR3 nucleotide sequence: TGTGCCAGCTCACCACGGGTCGGGGAGCTGTTTTTT. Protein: CASSPRVGELFF.

CDR3 coding DNA: TGTGCCAGCCGACCGCGGCGGGTGGAGCTCCACTCTGGGGCCAACGTCCTGACTTTC. As protein: CASRPRRVELHSGANVLTF. V and J are TRBV7-9 and TRBJ2-6; D is possibly TRBD2 (5 bases). The V gene lost 8 bases and the J gene lost 0 bases, with 23 bases spanning the gap. This CDR3 spans 19 amino acids. Germline V gives CDR1 SEHNR, CDR2 FQNEAQ (reference sequence).

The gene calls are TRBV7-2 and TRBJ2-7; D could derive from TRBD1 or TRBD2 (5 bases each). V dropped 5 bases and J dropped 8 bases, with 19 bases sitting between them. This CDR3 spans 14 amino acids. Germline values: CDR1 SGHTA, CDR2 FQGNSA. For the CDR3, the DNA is TGTGCCAGCAGCGGGGCGGGCCGGGCAGGAAAGCAGTACTTC. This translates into CASSGAGRAGKQYF.

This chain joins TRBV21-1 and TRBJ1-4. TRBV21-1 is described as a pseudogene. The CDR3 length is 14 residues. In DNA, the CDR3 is TGTGCCAGCAGCAAAGCGCATGGGATCGAAAAACTGTTTTTT. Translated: CASSKAHGIEKLFF.

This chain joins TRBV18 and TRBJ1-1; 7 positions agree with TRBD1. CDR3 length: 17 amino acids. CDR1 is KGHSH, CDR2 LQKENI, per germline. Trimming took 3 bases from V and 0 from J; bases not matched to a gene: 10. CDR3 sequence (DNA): TGTGCCAGCTCACCGGTCGGACAGGCCAACATGAACACTGAAGCTTTCTTT. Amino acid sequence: CASSPVGQANMNTEAFF.

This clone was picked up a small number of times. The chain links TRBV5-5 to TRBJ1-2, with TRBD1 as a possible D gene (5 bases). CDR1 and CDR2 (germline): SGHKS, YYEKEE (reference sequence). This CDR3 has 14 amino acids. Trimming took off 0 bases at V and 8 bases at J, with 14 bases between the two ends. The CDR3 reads CASSLVSGSEGYTF. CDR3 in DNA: TGTGCCAGCAGCTTGGTCTCAGGGAGCGAAGGCTACACCTTC.

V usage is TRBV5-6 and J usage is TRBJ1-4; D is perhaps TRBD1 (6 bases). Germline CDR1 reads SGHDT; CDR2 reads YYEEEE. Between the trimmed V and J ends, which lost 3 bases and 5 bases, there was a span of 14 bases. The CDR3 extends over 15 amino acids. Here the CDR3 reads CASSSAGGPNEKLFF. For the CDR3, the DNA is TGTGCCAGCAGCTCTGCCGGGGGGCCAAATGAAAAACTGTTTTTT.

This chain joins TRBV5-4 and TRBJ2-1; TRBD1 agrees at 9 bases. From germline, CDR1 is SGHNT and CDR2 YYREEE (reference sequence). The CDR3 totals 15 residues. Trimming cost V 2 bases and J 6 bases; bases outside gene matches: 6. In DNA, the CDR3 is TGTGCCAGCAGCTTCTCGGGACAGGGCTCCAATGAGCAGTTCTTC. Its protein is CASSFSGQGSNEQFF.

In nucleotides, the CDR3 is TGCGCCAGCAGTGAGGGGATAGCGGGGGGCCAAGAGACCCAGTACTTC. This gives the protein CASSEGIAGGQETQYF. The J gene is TRBJ2-5, the V gene TRBV10-1; 10 bases are a match to TRBD2. The CDR3 runs 16 residues. The trim removed 2 bases at V and 1 base at J, leaving 4 bases unmatched. Germline V gives CDR1 WNHNN, CDR2 SYGVQD (reference sequence).

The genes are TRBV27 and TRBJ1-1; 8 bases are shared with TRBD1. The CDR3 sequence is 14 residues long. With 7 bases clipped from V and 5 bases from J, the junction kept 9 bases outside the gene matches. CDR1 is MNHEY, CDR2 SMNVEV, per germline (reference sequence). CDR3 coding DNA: TGTGCCAGCACGTCCAGGGGGCGCGGTACTGAAGCTTTCTTT. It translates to CASTSRGRGTEAFF.

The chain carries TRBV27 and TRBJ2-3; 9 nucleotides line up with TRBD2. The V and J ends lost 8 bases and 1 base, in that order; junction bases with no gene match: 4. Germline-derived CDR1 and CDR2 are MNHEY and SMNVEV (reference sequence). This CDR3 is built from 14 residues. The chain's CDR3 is CASPERGGTDTQYF. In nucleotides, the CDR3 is TGTGCCAGCCCGGAGCGGGGGGGCACAGATACGCAGTATTTT.

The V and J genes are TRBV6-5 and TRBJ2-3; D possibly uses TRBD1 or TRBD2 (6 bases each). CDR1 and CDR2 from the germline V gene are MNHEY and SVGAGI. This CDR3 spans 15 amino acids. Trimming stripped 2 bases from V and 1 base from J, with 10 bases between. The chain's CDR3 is CASSYKRGRTDTQYF. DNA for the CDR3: TGTGCCAGCAGTTACAAACGGGGGCGCACAGATACGCAGTATTTT.

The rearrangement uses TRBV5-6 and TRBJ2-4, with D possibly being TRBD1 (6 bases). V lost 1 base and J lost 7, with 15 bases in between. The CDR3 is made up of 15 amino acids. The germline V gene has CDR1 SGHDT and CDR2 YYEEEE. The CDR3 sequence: CASSLYFGTINIQYF. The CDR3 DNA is TGTGCCAGCAGCTTGTACTTTGGGACAATCAACATTCAGTACTTC.

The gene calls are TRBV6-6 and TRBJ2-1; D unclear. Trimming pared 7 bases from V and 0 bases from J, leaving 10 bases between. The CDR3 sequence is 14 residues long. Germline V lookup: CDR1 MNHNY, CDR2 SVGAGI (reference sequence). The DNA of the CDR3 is TGTGCCAGCATCTCAAAGGGCTCCTACAATGAGCAGTTCTTC. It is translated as CASISKGSYNEQFF.